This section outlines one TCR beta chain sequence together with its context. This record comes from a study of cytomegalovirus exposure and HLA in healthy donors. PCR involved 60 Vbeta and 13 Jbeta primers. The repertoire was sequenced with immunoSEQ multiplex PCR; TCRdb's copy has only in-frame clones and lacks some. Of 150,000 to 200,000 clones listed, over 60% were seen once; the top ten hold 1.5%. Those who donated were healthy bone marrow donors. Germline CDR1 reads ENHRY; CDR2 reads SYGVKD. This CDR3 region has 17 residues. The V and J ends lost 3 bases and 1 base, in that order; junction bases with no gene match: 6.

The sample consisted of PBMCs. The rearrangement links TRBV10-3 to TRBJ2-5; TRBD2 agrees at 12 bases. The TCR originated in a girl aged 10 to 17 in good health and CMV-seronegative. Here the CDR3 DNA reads TGTGCCATCAGTGAACCCCCGGGACTAGCGGGCCAAGAGACCCAGTACTTC. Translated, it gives CAISEPPGLAGQETQYF.